This T cell receptor (beta chain) appears in the sequencing data of a study of OX40 agonist ivuxolimab in advanced cancers. Study background: Ivuxolimab doses were 0.01, 0.1, 0.3, 1.5, 3 or 10 mg/kg every 2 weeks. Past anti-PD-1, anti-PD-L1 or anti-CTLA-4 therapy was accepted, and 40% had received some.

Profiled with immunoSEQ multiplex PCR; TCRdb holds only in-frame clones, not every one. The sample records roughly 100,000 clones, about nine tenths being singletons. Drawing of blood for sampling happened at baseline, at cycle 4 day 1, and at cycle 7 day 1. The CDR3 extends over 13 amino acids. Germline values: CDR1 MNHEY, CDR2 SVGAGI. V dropped 1 base and J dropped 8 bases, with 11 bases sitting between them. This chain connects TRBV6-5 to TRBJ1-2; possibly TRBD1 for D (5 bases). Sequenced material: CD4+ or CD8+ T cells sorted from blood, taken in a trial of the OX40 agonist ivuxolimab. The TCR sequence derives from an adult with an advanced solid tumor such as melanoma, head and neck, liver or kidney cancer. The CDR3, as DNA: TGTGCCAGCAGTTACTTCAGGGCGGTCGGCTACACCTTC. This encodes CASSYFRAVGYTF.